This is a list of T cell receptor beta chains from one sample in a study of blood T cell repertoires in COVID-19. Clones were sequenced by immunoSEQ multiplex PCR, and TCRdb holds only the in-frame ones, with some missing. The sample yields approximately 270,000 clones, about 90% seen once. Material: peripheral blood. These receptors were obtained from a man older than 75 with acute or convalescent COVID-19. CDR3s include the opening cysteine and the closing phenylalanine or tryptophan. The D gene is left open where the match is weak. Clone size, where shown, is once, few, many, or a class for clones that have expanded.

clone size: -
D gene: -
J gene: TRBJ1-5
V gene: TRBV5-8
CDR3 DNA: TGTGCCAGCCAAGCTGAACAGGGACCCCAGCATTTT
CDR3 protein: CASQAEQGPQHF

clone size: -
D gene: -
J gene: TRBJ2-3
V gene: TRBV11-2
CDR3 DNA: TGTGCCAGCAGCTTAGAAAGGGGGACAGATACGCAGTATTTT
CDR3 protein: CASSLERGTDTQYF

clone size: -
D gene: -
J gene: TRBJ1-6
V gene: TRBV5-6
CDR3 DNA: TGTGCCAGCAGCCCGGGACTCTTATATAATTCACCCCTCCACTTT
CDR3 protein: CASSPGLLYNSPLHF

clone size: -
D gene: TRBD2
J gene: TRBJ2-7
V gene: TRBV18
CDR3 DNA: TGTGCCAGCTCATCGGGACTAGCAGGGTACGAGCAGTACTTC
CDR3 protein: CASSSGLAGYEQYF

clone size: -
D gene: TRBD1
J gene: TRBJ1-3
V gene: TRBV9
CDR3 DNA: TGTGCCAGCAGCTCGACAGGGTCAGGAAACACCATATATTTT
CDR3 protein: CASSSTGSGNTIYF

clone size: -
D gene: TRBD2
J gene: TRBJ2-7
V gene: TRBV11-3
CDR3 DNA: TGTGCCAGCAGCTCGAGGACTGGACTAGCCTACGAGCAGTACTTC
CDR3 protein: CASSSRTGLAYEQYF

clone size: -
D gene: -
J gene: TRBJ1-1
V gene: TRBV6-2/TRBV6-3
CDR3 DNA: TGTGCCAGCAGTTACCGGCCCCCGGGCACTGAAGCTTTCTTT
CDR3 protein: CASSYRPPGTEAFF

clone size: once
D gene: -
J gene: TRBJ2-3
V gene: TRBV5-1
CDR3 DNA: TGCGCCAGCAGCTTGGACGGGAGTTACCCAGATACGCAGTATTTT
CDR3 protein: CASSLDGSYPDTQYF

clone size: once
D gene: TRBD2
J gene: TRBJ2-5
V gene: TRBV7-2
CDR3 DNA: TGTGCCAGCAGCTTGGGGACTAGCCGCGCCCAAGAGACCCAGTACTTC
CDR3 protein: CASSLGTSRAQETQYF

clone size: -
D gene: TRBD2
J gene: TRBJ2-1
V gene: TRBV7-9
CDR3 DNA: TGTGCCAGCAGCTTAGGGACTAGCGGGGGGGTACAGCAGTTCTTC
CDR3 protein: CASSLGTSGGVQQFF

clone size: -
D gene: TRBD1
J gene: TRBJ1-3
V gene: TRBV29-1
CDR3 DNA: TGCAGCGTTATGGGACAGGGGGCGGGAGGAAACACCATATATTTT
CDR3 protein: CSVMGQGAGGNTIYF

clone size: -
D gene: -
J gene: TRBJ2-7
V gene: TRBV7-9
CDR3 DNA: TGTGCCAGCAGCCGGGGGTCAGGGTTCGACGAGCAGTACTTC
CDR3 protein: CASSRGSGFDEQYF

clone size: once
D gene: -
J gene: TRBJ2-7
V gene: TRBV6-1
CDR3 DNA: TGTGCCAGCAGTGAAGTCGCGGTAGTCTACGAGCAGTACTTC
CDR3 protein: CASSEVAVVYEQYF

clone size: -
D gene: -
J gene: TRBJ2-5
V gene: TRBV2
CDR3 DNA: TGTGCCAGCAGTGAACTCCGGGAGACCCAGTACTTC
CDR3 protein: CASSELRETQYF